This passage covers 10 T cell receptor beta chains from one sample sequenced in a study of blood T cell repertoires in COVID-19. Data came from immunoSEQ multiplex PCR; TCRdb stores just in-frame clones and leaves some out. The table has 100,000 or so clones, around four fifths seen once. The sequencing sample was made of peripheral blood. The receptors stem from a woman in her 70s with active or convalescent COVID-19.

CDR3 in DNA: TGTGCCAGCAGCCAGGGCAACTCCTACAATGAGCAGTTCTTC. It translates to CASSQGNSYNEQFF. J is TRBJ2-1 and V is TRBV5-4, with TRBD1 as a possible D gene (5 bases). The CDR3 extends over 14 amino acids. V was cut by 4 bases and J by 0 bases, with 8 bases left in between. Germline CDR1 is SGHNT and CDR2 is YYREEE (reference sequence).

The CDR3 bases are TGTGCCAGCAGTTACGGGACAGGGGATCAGCCCCAGCATTTT. This translates into CASSYGTGDQPQHF. The rearrangement links TRBV6-5 to TRBJ1-5; TRBD1 agrees at 10 bases. This CDR3 comprises 14 residues. Germline V gene lookup returns CDR1 MNHEY and CDR2 SVGAGI. V was pared by 2 bases and J by 5 bases, with 0 bases of the junction left unmatched.

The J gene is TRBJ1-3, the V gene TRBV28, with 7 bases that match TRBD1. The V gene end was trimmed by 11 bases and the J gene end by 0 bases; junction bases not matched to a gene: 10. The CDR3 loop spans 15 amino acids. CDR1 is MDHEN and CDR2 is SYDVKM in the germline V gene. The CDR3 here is CAGSQQGVSGNTIYF. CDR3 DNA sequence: TGTGCCGGGTCTCAGCAGGGGGTCTCTGGAAACACCATATATTTT. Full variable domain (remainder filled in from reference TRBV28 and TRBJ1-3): DVKVTQSSRYLVKRTGEKVFLECVQDMDHENMFWYRQDPGLGLRLIYFSYDVKMKEKGDIPEGYSVSREKKERFSLILESASTNQTSMYLCAGSQQGVSGNTIYFGEGSWLTVV.

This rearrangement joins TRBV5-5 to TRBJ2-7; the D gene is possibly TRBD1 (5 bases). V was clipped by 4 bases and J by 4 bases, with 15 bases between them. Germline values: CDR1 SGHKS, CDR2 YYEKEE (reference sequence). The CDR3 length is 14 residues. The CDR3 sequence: CASSTEDISYEQYF. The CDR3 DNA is TGTGCCAGCAGCACAGAGGACATATCGTACGAGCAGTACTTC.

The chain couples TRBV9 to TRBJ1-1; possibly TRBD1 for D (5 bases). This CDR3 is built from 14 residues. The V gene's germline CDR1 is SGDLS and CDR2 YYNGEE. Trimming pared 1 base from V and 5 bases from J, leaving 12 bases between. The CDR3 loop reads CASSVSGDRTEAFF. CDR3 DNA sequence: TGTGCCAGCAGCGTATCGGGGGACCGTACTGAAGCTTTCTTT.

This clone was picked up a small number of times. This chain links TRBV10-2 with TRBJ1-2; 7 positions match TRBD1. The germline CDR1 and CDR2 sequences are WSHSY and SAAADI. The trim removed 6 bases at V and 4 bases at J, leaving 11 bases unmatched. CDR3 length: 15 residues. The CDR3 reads CASRSGQETIYGYTF. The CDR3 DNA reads TGCGCCAGCAGGAGCGGACAGGAAACCATCTATGGCTACACCTTC.

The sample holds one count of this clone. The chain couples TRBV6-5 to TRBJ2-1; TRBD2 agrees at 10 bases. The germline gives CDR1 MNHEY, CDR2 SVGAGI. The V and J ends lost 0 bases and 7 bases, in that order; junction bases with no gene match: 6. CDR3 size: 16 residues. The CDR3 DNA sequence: TGTGCCAGCAGTTACTCGGCTAGCGGGGGACGGAATGAGCAGTTCTTC. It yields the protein CASSYSASGGRNEQFF.

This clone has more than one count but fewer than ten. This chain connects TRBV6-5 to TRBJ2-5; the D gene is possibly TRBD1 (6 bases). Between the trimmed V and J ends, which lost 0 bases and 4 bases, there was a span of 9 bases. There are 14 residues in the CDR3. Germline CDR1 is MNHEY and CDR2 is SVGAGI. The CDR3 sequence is CASSYSPGAETQYF. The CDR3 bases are TGTGCCAGCAGTTACTCCCCAGGGGCAGAGACCCAGTACTTC.

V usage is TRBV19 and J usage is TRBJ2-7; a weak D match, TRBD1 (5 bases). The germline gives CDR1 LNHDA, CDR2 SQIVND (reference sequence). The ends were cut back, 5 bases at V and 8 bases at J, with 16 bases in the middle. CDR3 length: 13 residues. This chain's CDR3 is CASSSQEATQQYF. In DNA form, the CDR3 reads TGTGCCAGTAGTTCACAGGAAGCTACGCAGCAGTACTTC. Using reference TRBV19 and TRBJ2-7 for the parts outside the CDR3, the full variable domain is DGGITQSPKYLFRKEGQNVTLSCEQNLNHDAMYWYRQDPGQGLRLIYYSQIVNDFQKGDIAEGYSVSREKKESFPLTVTSAQKNPTAFYLCASSSQEATQQYFGPGTRLTVT.

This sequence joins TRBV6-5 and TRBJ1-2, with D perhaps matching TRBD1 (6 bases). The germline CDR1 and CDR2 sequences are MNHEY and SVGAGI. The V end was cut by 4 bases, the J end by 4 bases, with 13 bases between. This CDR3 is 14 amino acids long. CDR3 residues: CASSFRGWGYGYTF. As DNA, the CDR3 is TGTGCCAGCAGTTTCAGGGGCTGGGGCTATGGCTACACCTTC.